This TCR beta chain was sequenced for a study of blood T cell repertoires in COVID-19. Study summary: Samples came from the United States, Italy and Spain, spanning acute and convalescent COVID-19. In each case, the material was cDNA or gDNA derived from T cells, B-cell-depleted T cells, or PBMCs.

Trimming took 5 bases from V and 5 from J, leaving 15 bases between them. There are 15 residues in the CDR3. Germline CDR1 is SEHNR and CDR2 is FQNEAQ (reference sequence). Under the authors' procedure: It was from reference gene primer amplification that nucleated cell counts were estimated. Profiling relied on immunoSEQ multiplex PCR, and the TCRdb table lists in-frame clones only, not all of them. That table supplies the V and J calls and clone size; D and trimming were determined from the DNA. The sample has 100,000 or so clones, 85% seen once. Sequencing was carried out using peripheral blood. The chain joins TRBV7-9 to TRBJ2-2; D might be TRBD1 (5 bases). The receptor comes from a woman between 65 and 79 years old with active or convalescent COVID-19. The CDR3 sequence: CASSRGSRLTGELFF. DNA of the CDR3: TGTGCCAGCAGCAGGGGATCTAGATTGACCGGGGAGCTGTTTTTT.